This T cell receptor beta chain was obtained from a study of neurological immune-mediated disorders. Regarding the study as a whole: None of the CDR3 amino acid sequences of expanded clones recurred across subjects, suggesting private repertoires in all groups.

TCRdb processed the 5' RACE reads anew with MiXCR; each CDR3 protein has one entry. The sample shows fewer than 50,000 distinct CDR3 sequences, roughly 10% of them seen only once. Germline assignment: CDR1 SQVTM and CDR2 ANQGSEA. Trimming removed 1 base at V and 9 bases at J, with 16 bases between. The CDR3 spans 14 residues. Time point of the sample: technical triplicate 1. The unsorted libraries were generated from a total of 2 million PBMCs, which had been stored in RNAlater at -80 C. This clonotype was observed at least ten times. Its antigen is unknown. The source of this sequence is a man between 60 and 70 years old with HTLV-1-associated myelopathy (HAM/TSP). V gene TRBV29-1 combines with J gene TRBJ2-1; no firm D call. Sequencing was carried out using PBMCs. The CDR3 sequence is CSVEGREIDGEQFF. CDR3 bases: TGCAGCGTTGAAGGACGAGAGATTGATGGTGAGCAGTTCTTC.